This TCR beta chain was captured in a study of response to subunit inactivated influenza vaccine. The sample holds many counts of this clonotype. Germline loops: CDR1 SGHTA, CDR2 FQGNSA. V was clipped by 4 bases and J by 5 bases, with 11 bases between them. The CDR3 sequence is 13 residues long. TCRdb analysed the RT-PCR reads with MiXCR anew, one entry per CDR3 protein. The top ten hold 11% of the sample, which has under 850,000 distinct CDR3 sequences, 15% to 20% seen once. This receptor was obtained from a man aged 50 to 60 who received an inactivated influenza vaccine. This chain joins TRBV7-2 and TRBJ2-5, with a possible D match to TRBD1 (5 bases). Sequencing was performed on PBMCs from blood, taken roughly 5 days after vaccination. The CDR3 nucleotides are TGTGCCAGCAGCTGGCCAGGGTCTGAGACCCAGTACTTC. Protein: CASSWPGSETQYF.